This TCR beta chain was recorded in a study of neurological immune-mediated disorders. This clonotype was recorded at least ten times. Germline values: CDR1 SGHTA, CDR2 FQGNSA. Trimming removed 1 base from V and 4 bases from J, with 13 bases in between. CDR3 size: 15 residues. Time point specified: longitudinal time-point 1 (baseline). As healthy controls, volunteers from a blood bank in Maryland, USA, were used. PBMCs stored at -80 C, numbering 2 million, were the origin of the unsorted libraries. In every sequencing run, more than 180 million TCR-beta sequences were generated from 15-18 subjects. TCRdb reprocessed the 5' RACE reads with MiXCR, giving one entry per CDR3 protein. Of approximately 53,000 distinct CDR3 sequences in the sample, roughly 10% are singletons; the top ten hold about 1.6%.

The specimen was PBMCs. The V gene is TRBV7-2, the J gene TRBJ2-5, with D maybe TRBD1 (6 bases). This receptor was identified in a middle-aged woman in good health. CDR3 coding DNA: TGTGCCAGCAGCTTAGGCCAGGGGTGGCGAGAGACCCAGTACTTC. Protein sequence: CASSLGQGWRETQYF.